This paragraph reports one T cell receptor (beta chain). Original analysis: It was from reference gene primer amplification that nucleated cell counts were estimated. Some clones are missing from TCRdb's copy, which holds only in-frame ones; the method was immunoSEQ multiplex PCR. That table is the source of V, J and clone size, and D and trimming were worked out from the DNA. The table shows around 130,000 clones, with more than 75% occurring only once. The data derive from a study of blood T cell repertoires in COVID-19. As for the study in general: Researchers got acute and convalescent COVID-19 samples from the United States, Italy and Spain. PBMCs, B-cell-depleted T cells, or T cells were the source of the cDNA or gDNA that made up the material.

The sequence derives from a man aged 60-69 years with COVID-19, enrolled during active disease. The sample taken for sequencing was peripheral blood.

For the CDR3, the DNA is TGTGCCAGCGCCCTAACCGGTCCAGGCGAGCAGTACTTC. Translation gives CASALTGPGEQYF. The chain uses TRBV2 and TRBJ2-7; D remains unclear. The CDR3 runs 13 residues. Germline CDR1 SNHLY, CDR2 FYNNEI. Deletions cut 8 bases from V and 6 bases from J, with 17 bases between.